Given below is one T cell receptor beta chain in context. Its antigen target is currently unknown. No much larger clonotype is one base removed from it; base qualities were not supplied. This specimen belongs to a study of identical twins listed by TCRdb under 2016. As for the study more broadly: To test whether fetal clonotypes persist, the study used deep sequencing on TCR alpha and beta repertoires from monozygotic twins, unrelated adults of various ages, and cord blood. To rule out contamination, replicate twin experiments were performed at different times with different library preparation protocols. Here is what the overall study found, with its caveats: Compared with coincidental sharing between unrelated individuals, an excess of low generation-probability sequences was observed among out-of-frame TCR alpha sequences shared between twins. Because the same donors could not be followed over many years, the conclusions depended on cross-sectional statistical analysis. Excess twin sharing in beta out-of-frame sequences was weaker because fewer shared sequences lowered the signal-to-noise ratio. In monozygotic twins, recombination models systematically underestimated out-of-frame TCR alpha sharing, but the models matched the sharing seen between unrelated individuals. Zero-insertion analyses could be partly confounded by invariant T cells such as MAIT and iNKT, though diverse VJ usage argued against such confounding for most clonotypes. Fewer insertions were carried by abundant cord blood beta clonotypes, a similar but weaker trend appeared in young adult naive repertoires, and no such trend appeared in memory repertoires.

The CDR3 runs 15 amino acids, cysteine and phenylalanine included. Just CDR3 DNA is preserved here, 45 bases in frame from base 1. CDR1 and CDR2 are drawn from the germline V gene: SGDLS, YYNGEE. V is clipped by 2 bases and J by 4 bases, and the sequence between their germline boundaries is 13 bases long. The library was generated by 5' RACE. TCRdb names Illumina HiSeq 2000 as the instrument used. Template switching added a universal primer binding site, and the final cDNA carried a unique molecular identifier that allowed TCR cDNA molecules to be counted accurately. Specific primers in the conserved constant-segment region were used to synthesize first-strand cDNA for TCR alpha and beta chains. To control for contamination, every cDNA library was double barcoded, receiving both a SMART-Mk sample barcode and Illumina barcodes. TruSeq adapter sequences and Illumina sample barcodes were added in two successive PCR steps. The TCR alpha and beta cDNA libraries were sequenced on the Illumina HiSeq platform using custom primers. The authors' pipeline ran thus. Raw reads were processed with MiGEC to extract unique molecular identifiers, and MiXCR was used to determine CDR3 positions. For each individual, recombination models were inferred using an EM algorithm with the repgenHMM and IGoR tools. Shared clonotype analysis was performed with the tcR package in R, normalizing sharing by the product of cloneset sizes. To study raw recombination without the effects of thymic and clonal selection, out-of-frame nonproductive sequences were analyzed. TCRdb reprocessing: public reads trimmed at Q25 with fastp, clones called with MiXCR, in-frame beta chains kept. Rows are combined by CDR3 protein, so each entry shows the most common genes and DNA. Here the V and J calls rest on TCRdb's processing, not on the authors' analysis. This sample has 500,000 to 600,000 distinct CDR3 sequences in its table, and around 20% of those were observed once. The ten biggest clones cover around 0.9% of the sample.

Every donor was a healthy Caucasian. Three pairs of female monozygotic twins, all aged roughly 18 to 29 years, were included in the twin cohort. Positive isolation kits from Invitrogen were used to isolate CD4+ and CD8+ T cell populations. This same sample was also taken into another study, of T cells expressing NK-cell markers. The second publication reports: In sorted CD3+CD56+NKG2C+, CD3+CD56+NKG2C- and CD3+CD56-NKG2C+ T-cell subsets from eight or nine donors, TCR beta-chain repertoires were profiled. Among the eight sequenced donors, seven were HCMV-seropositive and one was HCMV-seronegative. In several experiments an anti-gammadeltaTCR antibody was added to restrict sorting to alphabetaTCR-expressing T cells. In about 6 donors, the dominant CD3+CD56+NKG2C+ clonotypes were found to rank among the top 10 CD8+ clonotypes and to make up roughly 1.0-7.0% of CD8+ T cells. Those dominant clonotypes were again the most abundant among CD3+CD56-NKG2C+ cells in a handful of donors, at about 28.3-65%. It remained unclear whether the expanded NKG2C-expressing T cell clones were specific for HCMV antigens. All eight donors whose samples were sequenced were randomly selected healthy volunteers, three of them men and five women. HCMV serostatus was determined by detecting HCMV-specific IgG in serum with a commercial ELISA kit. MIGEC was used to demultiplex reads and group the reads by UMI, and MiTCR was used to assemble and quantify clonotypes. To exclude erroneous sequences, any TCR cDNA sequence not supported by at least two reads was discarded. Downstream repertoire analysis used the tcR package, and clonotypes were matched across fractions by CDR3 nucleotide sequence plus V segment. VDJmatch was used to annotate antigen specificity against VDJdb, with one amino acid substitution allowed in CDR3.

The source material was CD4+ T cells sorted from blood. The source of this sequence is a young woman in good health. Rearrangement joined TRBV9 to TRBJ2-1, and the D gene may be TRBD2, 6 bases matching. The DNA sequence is TGTGCCAGCAGCGTGGGTAGCGGAGTATACAATGAGCAGTTCTTC. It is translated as CASSVGSGVYNEQFF.